This paragraph covers one T cell receptor beta chain sequence. This clonotype came up a few times. The specificity of this receptor is unknown. Per-base quality was not reported, and no clone a single base away is much larger than it. The sample's time point, from its label and the paper: patch test 1, 2 weeks after DPC sensitization. This sample's treatment or condition label indicates: therapeutic diphenylcyclopropenone sensitization with weekly scalp DPC. At each patch-test visit, blood was drawn before the patch test was applied. Eligible patients were aged 18 to 70, diagnosed with alopecia, deemed suitable for DPC therapy, and excluded if pregnant. Total RNA was extracted from unfractionated whole blood collected in Tempus Blood RNA tubes. CDR1 is given as SGHAT and CDR2 as FQNNGV, both from the germline V gene. V loses 4 bases, J loses 4 bases, and the germline ends lie 19 bases apart. CDR3 length: 16 amino acids, cysteine to phenylalanine. Just CDR3 DNA is preserved here, 48 bases in frame from base 1.

These data originate in a study of human T cells and chemical hapten exposure (dated by TCRdb to the early 2020s). Context from the whole study: For sensitization, 2% DPC in acetone was applied to a roughly 2 cm by roughly 2 cm area of upper inner arm skin. Patients additionally received weekly therapeutic DPC doses to the scalp throughout the approximately 24-week study period. Patch tests used Finn chambers with 0.01% DPC on the upper back, scored after 6 days by International Contact Dermatitis Research Group standards. The patient cohort, mostly female, included alopecia areata with under or over 50% scalp involvement, alopecia totalis and alopecia universalis. The libraries were sequenced as a pool, and the TCR yield per sample differed mostly because of small variations in library volumes within the pool. Peripheral blood TCR repertoire changes were tracked in vivo in alopecia patients during primary and secondary sensitization to the hapten diphenylcyclopropenone (DPC). Blood was sampled from patients pre-sensitization (week 0) and at 2, 6 and about 24 weeks after DPC sensitization. For TCR sequencing, blood came from 25 to 30 alopecia patients at anywhere from one to four time points (pre-sensitization, 2, 6 and 24 weeks).

The paper as a whole reports these results and caveats: Alopecia, a presumed autoimmune disease, was present in all patients, so the immune response of the patients might differ from that of healthy individuals. Repeated subsampling changed both the strength of the expansion versus patch-test correlation and the threshold at which that correlation became significant. A positive correlation was found between the number of PT1 expanded TCRs and patch test score, with significance reached at thresholds 8, 16 and 32 but not 4. Compared with pre-sensitization or healthy control sets, expanded TCRs formed significantly more large CDR3 similarity clusters, which is consistent with antigen-driven responses. The number of TCRs above 1 in 1000 frequency did not change with DPC sensitization; there was no evidence of global repertoire structure alterations.

The library relied on RACE. The instrument given in TCRdb is NextSeq 500. During library preparation, unique molecular identifiers were attached to individual cDNA molecules so that TCRs could be counted in a quantitative, reproducible way. Each blood RNA sample was used to sequence both TCR alpha and TCR beta chains. In the original analysis: The median number of TCRs per sample was some 100,000, ranging from about 20,000 to 690,600. V, J and CDR3 annotation of the TCR reads was performed with the Decombinator software suite. Every sample was subsampled to the same number of TCRs (28,000) for the PS versus PT1 abundance plots. Expanded TCRs were defined as absent before sensitization and observed at least eight times at the 2-week time point. Clones were called with MiXCR by TCRdb after fastp trimmed the public reads at Q25, and only in-frame beta chains were retained. Each record represents a unique CDR3 protein, reported with the most common genes and DNA among its rows. The V and J calls reflect TCRdb's pipeline rather than the authors' work. In this sample the table shows 150,000 to 200,000 distinct CDR3 sequences, approximately 20% of which occur a single time. Under 7% of the sample lies in the top ten.

This specimen consisted of whole blood, obtained in connection with sensitization to the hapten diphenylcyclopropenone (DPC). The rearranged chain carries TRBV11-2 and TRBJ1-2; no D gene is confidently identified. The source of this sequence is a woman aged 50 to 60 with alopecia areata. Some clones in this sample may be carry-over from other donors' samples. CDR3 loop: CASSSIAGRASYGYTF. DNA sequence: TGTGCCAGCAGCTCGATCGCCGGGCGGGCCAGCTATGGCTACACCTTC.